A selection of T cell receptor beta chains follows, all from one sample in a study of cytomegalovirus exposure and HLA in healthy donors. Data came from immunoSEQ multiplex PCR; TCRdb stores just in-frame clones and leaves some out. The sample yields just over 150,000 clones, 70% to 90% seen once. The sequencing input was PBMCs. Receptor source: a man between 18 and 29 years old in good health and CMV-seropositive. Each CDR3 is given with its conserved first and last residue. D genes are given only for firm matches. Not all rows give a size; the values are once, few, many and, for expanded clones, a class.

d_gene | j_gene | v_gene | abundance | CDR3nt | CDR3aa
NA | TRBJ2-3 | TRBV27 | NA | TGTGCCAGCAGTTTATCGGCCTCTAGCACAGATACGCAGTATTTT | CASSLSASSTDTQYF
NA | TRBJ1-5 | TRBV7-3 | NA | TGTGCCAGCAGCTTTCAATCATTGAGCAATCAGCCCCAGCATTTT | CASSFQSLSNQPQHF
NA | TRBJ1-2 | TRBV29-1 | NA | TGCAGCGTTGAAGGAGGGAATGGCTACACCTTC | CSVEGGNGYTF
NA | TRBJ2-7 | TRBV13 | NA | TGTGCCAGCAGCTCCAGCTACGAGCAGTACTTC | CASSSSYEQYF
TRBD2 | TRBJ2-7 | TRBV19 | NA | TGTGCCAGTAGTACCCGTCATAGCGGGTTATCCTACGAGCAGTACTTC | CASSTRHSGLSYEQYF
NA | TRBJ1-3 | TRBV29-1 | NA | TGCAGCGCCGCGGCAGGGGGAAACACCATATATTTT | CSAAAGGNTIYF
NA | TRBJ2-6 | TRBV5-7 | NA | TGTGCCAGCAGCCTAACACCGGACAGAAAGATCTCTGGGGCCAACGGCCTGACTTTC | CASSLTPDRKISGANGLTF
NA | TRBJ2-1 | TRBV2 | NA | TGTGCCAGCAGTGAACAGTTCAGCTCCTACAATGAGCAGTTCTTC | CASSEQFSSYNEQFF
TRBD2 | TRBJ2-5 | TRBV19 | NA | TGTGCCAGTAGTATAGCTCTAGCGGGGGGCCTGGGACAAGAGACCCAGTACTTC | CASSIALAGGLGQETQYF
NA | TRBJ1-2 | TRBV5-4 | few | TGTGCCATGACAGGAGCTAACTATGGCTACACCTTC | CAMTGANYGYTF
TRBD2 | TRBJ2-4 | TRBV19 | NA | TGTGCCAGTAGTATACTAGCGGGGGCCGGCGGAAACATTCAGTACTTC | CASSILAGAGGNIQYF
TRBD2 | TRBJ2-3 | TRBV9 | NA | TGTGCCAGCAGCCCCTCTAGCGGGGATTACACAGATACGCAGTATTTT | CASSPSSGDYTDTQYF
NA | TRBJ1-1 | TRBV7-6 | NA | TGTGCCAGCAGTCGTAGTGGTGGCACTGAAGCTTTCTTT | CASSRSGGTEAFF
NA | TRBJ1-3 | TRBV7-9 | NA | TGTGCCAGCAGCTCCGGGGGGGCTGGAAACACCATATATTTT | CASSSGGAGNTIYF
NA | TRBJ2-3 | TRBV28 | few | TGTGCCAGCAGTTTAAACGGGGAGGCAGATACGCAGTATTTT | CASSLNGEADTQYF
NA | TRBJ1-5 | TRBV12-5 | once | TGTGCTAGTGGTTTGGTCGACGGAGCCAGCAATCAGCCCCAGCATTTT | CASGLVDGASNQPQHF
NA | TRBJ2-1 | TRBV7-9 | few | TGTGCCAGCAGCTTAACGTCAGCCGGGAATCTCAATGAGCAGTTCTTC | CASSLTSAGNLNEQFF
NA | TRBJ1-3 | TRBV6-1 | NA | TGTGCCACGACTACTGGTCTACTCTCTGGAAACACCATATATTTT | CATTTGLLSGNTIYF
TRBD2 | TRBJ2-5 | TRBV30 | once | TGTGCCTGGGCTAGCGGGGGTCGGCCCCAGTACTTC | CAWASGGRPQYF